These 18 T cell receptor beta chains were sequenced from one sample in a study of CD8 T cells in acute hepatitis C reinfection. The time point denotes: naive CD8 control sorted from an acute-time-point sample. Method: immunoSEQ multiplex PCR; TCRdb's copy keeps in-frame clones and lacks some. Of tens of thousands of clones listed, 70% to 90% are singletons. The sequenced sample was naive CD8+ T cells from PBMCs. The source is a woman aged 18-35 years who spontaneously cleared hepatitis C infection.

The count of this clone is one. The rearrangement joins TRBV28 to TRBJ2-7, with D hard to call. V was cut by 5 bases and J by 4 bases, with 15 bases left in between. This CDR3 region has 14 residues. CDR1 and CDR2 from the germline V gene are MDHEN and SYDVKM. CDR3 sequence (DNA): TGTGCCAGCAGTCTACATCGAACCATGTACGAGCAGTACTTC. It translates to CASSLHRTMYEQYF. Full variable domain (rest looked up from reference TRBV28 and TRBJ2-7): DVKVTQSSRYLVKRTGEKVFLECVQDMDHENMFWYRQDPGLGLRLIYFSYDVKMKEKGDIPEGYSVSREKKERFSLILESASTNQTSMYLCASSLHRTMYEQYFGPGTRLTVT.

The chain couples TRBV7-9 to TRBJ2-1; D is unclear. V was clipped by 5 bases and J by 12 bases, with 2 bases between them. This CDR3 has 8 amino acids. Per the germline V gene, CDR1 is SEHNR and CDR2 is FQNEAQ (reference sequence). The CDR3, as DNA: TGTGCCAGCAGCCCGCAGTTCTTC. Encoded protein: CASSPQFF.

The chain recombines TRBV6-1 with TRBJ2-7, with TRBD2 identical over 7 bases. The germline gives CDR1 MNHNS, CDR2 SASEGT. The CDR3 has 14 amino acids. V lost 4 bases, J lost 4 bases, and 7 bases stayed unmatched. CDR3 bases: TGTGCCAGCAGTGGGGGGGGAGGCGATTACGAGCAGTACTTC. As protein: CASSGGGGDYEQYF.

Comment on this clone: The junction differs from germline at one of its ends, possibly a read error. In DNA form, the CDR3 reads TGTGCCAGCAGCGGGGGGTTTCAACCCTCCCACGAGCAGTACTTC. This gives the protein CASSGGFQPSHEQYF. The V and J genes are TRBV7-9 and TRBJ2-7, with D perhaps TRBD2 (6 bases). CDR3 length: 15 amino acids. Germline CDR1 and CDR2: SEHNR and FQNEAQ (reference sequence).

The chain couples TRBV10-3 to TRBJ2-5, with D unclear. There are 13 residues in the CDR3. Trimming stripped 9 bases from V and 12 bases from J, with 23 bases between. Germline assignment: CDR1 ENHRY and CDR2 SYGVKD. As DNA, the CDR3 is TGTGCCATTTCTTTGGACGGTGCAATATCGGAGTACTTC. It codes for CAISLDGAISEYF.

This rearrangement joins TRBV19 to TRBJ2-7; 7 bases match TRBD1. Germline assignment: CDR1 LNHDA and CDR2 SQIVND (reference sequence). V trimming: 4 bases; J trimming: 2 bases; junction bases outside the gene matches: 11. There are 16 residues in the CDR3. The CDR3 region has the DNA TGTGCCAGTAGTAGTCCGGGACAGACGATTCCCTACGAGCAGTACTTC. As protein: CASSSPGQTIPYEQYF.

This chain connects TRBV9 to TRBJ1-2; 7 nucleotides match TRBD1. V lost 0 bases, J lost 3 bases, and 8 bases stayed unmatched. The CDR3 has 16 amino acids. CDR1 and CDR2 (germline): SGDLS, YYNGEE. CDR3 nucleotide sequence: TGTGCCAGCAGCGTAGGGGCAGGGGGTTGGGACTATGGCTACACCTTC. Amino acids: CASSVGAGGWDYGYTF.

V gene TRBV7-9 combines with J gene TRBJ2-7; no firm D call. V lost 4 bases and J lost 5, with 15 bases in between. Germline loops: CDR1 SEHNR, CDR2 FQNEAQ (reference sequence). The CDR3 runs to 14 residues. CDR3 region: CASSWPDPLDEQYF. DNA for the CDR3: TGTGCCAGCAGCTGGCCGGATCCGCTCGACGAGCAGTACTTC. Looking up the rest from reference TRBV7-9 and TRBJ2-7 gives the full variable domain: DTGVSQNPRHKITKRGQNVTFRCDPISEHNRLYWYRQTLGQGPEFLTYFQNEAQLEKSRLLSDRFSAERPKGSFSTLEIQRTEQGDSAMYLCASSWPDPLDEQYFGPGTRLTVT.

The V gene is TRBV15, the J gene TRBJ2-1; TRBD2 aligns across 8 bases. With V trimmed by 6 bases and J by 8 bases, 18 bases remained unmatched. This CDR3 comprises 17 residues. Germline CDR1 and CDR2: LNHNV and YYDKDF (reference sequence). This CDR3 reads CATRDPGTRFFSDEQFF. In DNA, the CDR3 is TGTGCCACCAGAGACCCCGGGACTAGATTTTTTAGTGATGAGCAGTTCTTC.

The chain has TRBV7-9 and TRBJ1-5; the D gene is possibly TRBD1 (6 bases). V dropped 9 bases and J dropped 1 base, with 13 bases sitting between them. Per germline, CDR1 SEHNR and CDR2 FQNEAQ (reference sequence). This CDR3 is built from 14 residues. The CDR3 sequence: CASAPGQSNQPQHF. Here the CDR3 DNA reads TGTGCCAGTGCACCCGGACAGAGCAATCAGCCCCAGCATTTT.

This clone has a single count. J is TRBJ2-1 and V is TRBV7-9; 11 positions agree with TRBD2. This CDR3 has 18 residues. In germline, CDR1 is SEHNR, CDR2 FQNEAQ (reference sequence). Trimming cost V 5 bases and J 2 bases; bases outside gene matches: 11. The CDR3 sequence: CASSRGLADSYPYNEQFF. The CDR3 bases are TGTGCCAGCAGCCGGGGACTAGCGGACTCCTACCCCTACAATGAGCAGTTCTTC.

The chain couples TRBV15 to TRBJ2-2; TRBD2 aligns across 7 bases. The CDR3 spans 15 residues. After removal of 1 base from V and 7 bases from J, the junction contained 6 bases not matched to a gene. Germline CDR1 is LNHNV and CDR2 is YYDKDF (reference sequence). For the CDR3, the DNA is TGTGCCACCAGCAGAGTCGGACTAGAGTACGGGGAGCTGTTTTTT. Residues: CATSRVGLEYGELFF.

The V and J genes are TRBV6-5 and TRBJ1-4, with a possible D match to TRBD1 (6 bases). Trimming cost V 2 bases and J 12 bases, with 7 bases left between them. The CDR3 is made up of 11 amino acids. Germline lookup yields CDR1 MNHEY and CDR2 SVGAGI. CDR3: CASSYEGELFF. DNA for the CDR3: TGTGCCAGCAGTTACGAGGGGGAACTGTTTTTT.

Written as DNA, the CDR3 is TGTGCCAGCAGGAGAGGGGTTTCGGGTGAAAAACTGTTTTTT. Its protein product is CASRRGVSGEKLFF. V is TRBV27 and J is TRBJ1-4; a possible D gene is TRBD1 (5 bases). Germline V gives CDR1 MNHEY, CDR2 SMNVEV (reference sequence). CDR3 length: 14 amino acids. V dropped 6 bases and J dropped 7 bases, with 15 bases sitting between them.

This clone showed up just once. The J gene is TRBJ2-7, the V gene TRBV10-2, with TRBD2 as a possible D gene (5 bases). This CDR3 spans 16 amino acids. V was shortened by 0 bases and J by 4 bases, with 16 bases between the two germline ends. Germline lookup yields CDR1 WSHSY and CDR2 SAAADI. The CDR3 nucleotides are TGCGCCAGCAGTGAGTCTGTGGCTAGCCGGGCGTACGAGCAGTACTTC. Amino acids: CASSESVASRAYEQYF.

The CDR3 here is CASSDDSLSYEQYF. The CDR3 region has the DNA TGTGCCAGCAGCGATGACAGCCTATCCTACGAGCAGTACTTC. This chain uses TRBV7-9 with TRBJ2-7; D is perhaps TRBD1 (5 bases). Trimming took 5 bases from V and 1 from J, leaving 12 bases between them. The CDR3 spans 14 residues. CDR1 and CDR2 from the germline V gene are SEHNR and FQNEAQ (reference sequence).

The chain links TRBV27 to TRBJ2-7; 8 bases are a match to TRBD1. The V segment lost 6 bases and the J segment 5 bases; nucleotides outside the gene matches: 9. Germline assignment: CDR1 MNHEY and CDR2 SMNVEV (reference sequence). The CDR3 consists of 14 residues. The CDR3 region is CASRPVGTGHEQYF. The CDR3 bases are TGTGCCAGCAGACCCGTGGGGACAGGCCACGAGCAGTACTTC.

The J gene is TRBJ1-2, the V gene TRBV27; TRBD1 might be the D (5 bases). Trimming removed 3 bases from V and 5 bases from J, with 16 bases in between. Germline CDR1 is MNHEY and CDR2 is SMNVEV (reference sequence). This CDR3 comprises 15 residues. CDR3 DNA: TGTGCCAGCAGTTTGCGGGACCCCCGGGTATATGGCTACACCTTC. Translated, it gives CASSLRDPRVYGYTF.